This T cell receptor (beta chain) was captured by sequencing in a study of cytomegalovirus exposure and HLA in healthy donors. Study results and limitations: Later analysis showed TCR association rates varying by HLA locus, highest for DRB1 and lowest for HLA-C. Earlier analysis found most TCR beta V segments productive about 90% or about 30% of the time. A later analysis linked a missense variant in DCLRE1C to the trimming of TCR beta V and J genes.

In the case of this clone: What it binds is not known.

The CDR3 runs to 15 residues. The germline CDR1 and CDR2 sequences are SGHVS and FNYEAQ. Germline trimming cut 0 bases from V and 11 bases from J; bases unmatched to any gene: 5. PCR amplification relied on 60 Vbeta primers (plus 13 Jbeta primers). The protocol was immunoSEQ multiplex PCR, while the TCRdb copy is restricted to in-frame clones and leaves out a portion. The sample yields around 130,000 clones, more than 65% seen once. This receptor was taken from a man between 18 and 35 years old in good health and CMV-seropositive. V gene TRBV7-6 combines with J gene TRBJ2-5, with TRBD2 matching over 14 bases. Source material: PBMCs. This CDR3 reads CASSLAPGTSGGQYF. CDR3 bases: TGTGCCAGCAGCTTAGCGCCCGGGACTAGCGGGGGACAGTACTTC. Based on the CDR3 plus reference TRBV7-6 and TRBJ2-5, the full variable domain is GAGVSQSPRYKVTKRGQDVALRCDPISGHVSLYWYRQALGQGPEFLTYFNYEAQQDKSGLPNDRFSAERPEGSISTLTIQRTEQRDSAMYRCASSLAPGTSGGQYFGPGTRLLVL.